Below are 26 T cell receptor beta chains sequenced from a single sample in a study of control samples from healthy donors and cancer patients. Profiling relied on immunoSEQ multiplex PCR, and the TCRdb table lists in-frame clones only, not all of them. The sample table sets out about 210,000 clones. The sequenced sample was blood. These receptors were taken from a woman aged 30 to 39 in good health.

The chain uses TRBV5-1 and TRBJ1-1; D possibly corresponds to TRBD1 (6 bases). The germline CDR1 and CDR2 sequences are SGHRS and YFSETQ. CDR3 length equals 14 residues. Trimming stripped 0 bases from V and 4 bases from J, with 10 bases between. Here the CDR3 reads CASSLEGGGTEAFF. The DNA for the CDR3 is TGCGCCAGCAGCTTGGAGGGAGGGGGCACTGAAGCTTTCTTT.

Concerning this clone: Within the sample, other DNA sequences also encode this same CDR3. The chain uses TRBV28 and TRBJ1-5; D perhaps matches TRBD1 (6 bases). The CDR3 totals 14 residues. Germline CDR1 is MDHEN and CDR2 is SYDVKM. Trimming pared 6 bases from V and 5 bases from J, leaving 14 bases between. CDR3 loop: CASRMEGGHQPQHF. The CDR3 DNA sequence: TGTGCCAGCAGAATGGAAGGGGGGCATCAGCCCCAGCATTTT.

The gene calls are TRBV5-1 and TRBJ1-1; the D is unclear. V gave up 0 bases and J gave up 2 bases, with 11 bases separating them. Germline V gives CDR1 SGHRS, CDR2 YFSETQ. There are 15 residues in the CDR3. In nucleotides, the CDR3 is TGCGCCAGCAGCTTGGTTTGGTCGGGAAACACTGAAGCTTTCTTT. It translates to CASSLVWSGNTEAFF.

The chain combines TRBV6-5 with TRBJ1-1, with a possible D match to TRBD1 (5 bases). V was clipped by 7 bases and J by 4 bases, with 16 bases between them. The CDR3 extends over 14 amino acids. The germline V gene has CDR1 MNHEY and CDR2 SVGAGI. The CDR3 region has the DNA TGTGCCAGCACAGGGTTGGAGAGGGGCACTGAAGCTTTCTTT. Amino acids: CASTGLERGTEAFF.

Of note for this clone: The same CDR3 arises from other DNA sequences in this sample as well. V is TRBV20-1 and J is TRBJ1-3; D unresolved. V was pared by 5 bases and J by 4 bases, with 6 bases between. The CDR3 totals 11 residues. Germline V gene data show CDR1 as DFQATT and CDR2 as SNEGSKA (reference sequence). In DNA form, the CDR3 reads TGCAGTGCTGATTCGGGAAACACCATATATTTT. Translated: CSADSGNTIYF.

The chain joins TRBV4-1 to TRBJ2-4, with D perhaps TRBD1 or TRBD2 (6 bases each). Germline V gene sequence: CDR1 MGHRA, CDR2 YSYEKL. V dropped 2 bases and J dropped 1 base, with 12 bases sitting between them. CDR3 length: 16 residues. CDR3 region: CASSQRGAGAKNIQYF. The CDR3 nucleotides read TGCGCCAGCAGCCAAAGGGGGGCGGGGGCCAAAAACATTCAGTACTTC.

Concerning this clone: An end of the junction differs from the germline gene, which may be a read error. V and J are TRBV6-2 or TRBV6-3 and TRBJ1-5; no reliable D call. Germline V lookup: CDR1 MNHEY, CDR2 SVGEGT. This CDR3 region has 14 residues. CDR3 coding DNA: TGTGCCAGCAGTGACTCATGGGGCAATCAGCCCCAGCATTTT. Its protein is CASSDSWGNQPQHF.

The rearrangement uses TRBV19 and TRBJ1-5; D is unclear. The germline V gene encodes CDR1 LNHDA and CDR2 SQIVND (reference sequence). Trimming left V 4 bases short and J 6 bases short, with 10 bases between. CDR3 length: 13 residues. The CDR3 DNA follows: TGTGCCAGTAGTAGGGGAATGGGTCAGCCCCAGCATTTT. This translates into CASSRGMGQPQHF. Variable domain in full (rest from reference TRBV19 and TRBJ1-5): DGGITQSPKYLFRKEGQNVTLSCEQNLNHDAMYWYRQDPGQGLRLIYYSQIVNDFQKGDIAEGYSVSREKKESFPLTVTSAQKNPTAFYLCASSRGMGQPQHFGDGTRLSIL.

The rearrangement joins TRBV2 to TRBJ2-3, with 8 bases matching TRBD2. The CDR3 length is 15 residues. Germline CDR1 is SNHLY and CDR2 is FYNNEI. The J segment lost 1 base and the V segment lost 4 bases, leaving 4 bases of the junction unmatched. The CDR3 DNA sequence: TGTGCCAGCAGTGTTCAGCGGGGGCGCACAGATACGCAGTATTTT. Its protein is CASSVQRGRTDTQYF.

V is TRBV2 and J is TRBJ2-3, with D possibly being TRBD1 (6 bases). V gave up 4 bases and J gave up 0 bases, with 11 bases separating them. Germline V gene lookup returns CDR1 SNHLY and CDR2 FYNNEI. CDR3 length equals 15 residues. The CDR3 coding sequence is TGTGCCAGCAGTGTCCAGGGGATTAGCACAGATACGCAGTATTTT. This codes for CASSVQGISTDTQYF.

The J gene is TRBJ1-5, the V gene TRBV2; 7 bases fit TRBD1. CDR1 SNHLY and CDR2 FYNNEI come from the germline V gene. Unmatched junction bases numbered 10, after V lost 5 bases and J lost 3 bases. CDR3 length: 16 residues. CDR3 nucleotides: TGTGCCAGCAGTAAACGGGACAGCAACCTCAATCAGCCCCAGCATTTT. This sequence encodes CASSKRDSNLNQPQHF.

The chain has TRBV5-1 and TRBJ1-6, with D perhaps matching TRBD1 (5 bases). The ends were cut back, 1 base at V and 5 bases at J, with 13 bases in the middle. There are 16 residues in the CDR3. The V gene's germline CDR1 is SGHRS and CDR2 YFSETQ. DNA for the CDR3: TGCGCCAGCAGCTTGCTTTGGGGGACTAATAATTCACCCCTCCACTTT. It codes for CASSLLWGTNNSPLHF.

This chain connects TRBV9 to TRBJ1-2, with 9 bases lining up with TRBD1. Germline-derived CDR1 and CDR2 are SGDLS and YYNGEE. With V trimmed by 2 bases and J by 13 bases, 9 bases remained unmatched. CDR3 length: 13 amino acids. Written as DNA, the CDR3 is TGTGCCAGCAGCGTCGCCGGGGGACAGGGTTGCACCTTC. Its translation: CASSVAGGQGCTF. The full variable domain, in which reference TRBV9 and TRBJ1-2 provide the parts outside the CDR3, is DSGVTQTPKHLITATGQRVTLRCSPRSGDLSVYWYQQSLDQGLQFLIQYYNGEERAKGNILERFSAQQFPDLHSELNLSSLELGDSALYFCASSVAGGQGCTFGSGTRLTVV.

The chain joins TRBV11-2 to TRBJ1-5; D perhaps matches TRBD1 (6 bases). The CDR3 totals 16 residues. CDR1 is SGHAT, CDR2 FQNNGV, per germline. Trimming pared 5 bases from V and 1 base from J, leaving 15 bases between. The chain's CDR3 is CASSPGRTVSNQPQHF. As DNA, the CDR3 is TGTGCCAGCAGCCCTGGGAGGACAGTCAGCAATCAGCCCCAGCATTTT.

V is TRBV7-2 and J is TRBJ1-2, with 11 bases aligning to TRBD1. This CDR3 has 15 residues. After removal of 4 bases from V and 4 bases from J, the junction contained 5 bases not matched to a gene. Germline CDR1 SGHTA, CDR2 FQGNSA. The CDR3 nucleotides are TGTGCCAGCAGCTCTCGGACAGGGGGCATCTATGGCTACACCTTC. Its translation: CASSSRTGGIYGYTF.

V usage is TRBV9 and J usage is TRBJ1-2; D ambiguous. CDR1 SGDLS and CDR2 YYNGEE come from the germline V gene. The V gene lost 0 bases and the J gene lost 0 bases, with 12 bases spanning the gap. This CDR3 is 16 amino acids long. The CDR3 nucleotides are TGTGCCAGCAGCGTAGAGCCGCAGGTTCCTAACTATGGCTACACCTTC. This gives the protein CASSVEPQVPNYGYTF.

The chain is built from TRBV6-5 and TRBJ1-2; 9 bases are a match to TRBD1. The CDR3 runs to 13 residues. Germline loops: CDR1 MNHEY, CDR2 SVGAGI. Unmatched junction bases numbered 5, after V lost 7 bases and J lost 5 bases. CDR3 nucleotide sequence: TGTGCCAGCACCCCTGACAGGGGGTATGGCTACACCTTC. Protein sequence: CASTPDRGYGYTF.

V usage is TRBV6-2 or TRBV6-3 and J usage is TRBJ1-1; D is undetermined. V shed 2 bases and J shed 8 bases, with 9 bases lying between them. This CDR3 has 12 residues. CDR1 is MNHEY, CDR2 SVGEGT, per germline. The CDR3 DNA reads as TGTGCCAGCAGTTACACCGGTAGGGAAGCTTTCTTT. This encodes CASSYTGREAFF.

The rearrangement links TRBV6-5 to TRBJ1-2; 11 bases are a match to TRBD1. CDR1 is MNHEY and CDR2 is SVGAGI in the germline V gene. Losses at the gene ends were 2 bases for V and 4 bases for J; bases not matched to a gene: 3. The CDR3 has 15 residues. The CDR3 DNA follows: TGTGCCAGCAGTTACGGACAGGGGGCGGGCTATGGCTACACCTTC. Protein: CASSYGQGAGYGYTF.

This chain links TRBV6-2 or TRBV6-3 with TRBJ2-7; possibly TRBD1 or TRBD2 for D (5 bases each). The CDR3 totals 17 residues. Germline CDR1 is MNHEY and CDR2 is SVGEGT. V dropped 5 bases and J dropped 6 bases, with 26 bases sitting between them. The CDR3 DNA follows: TGTGCCAGCAGTCGCACACCCGGGACCCCCGAACGGCTCGAGCAGTACTTC. Translation: CASSRTPGTPERLEQYF.

The V and J genes are TRBV30 and TRBJ1-1; 7 bases align to TRBD1. CDR1 is GTSNPN and CDR2 is SVGIG in the germline V gene (reference sequence). The J segment lost 10 bases and the V segment lost 3 bases, leaving 5 bases of the junction unmatched. This CDR3 comprises 11 residues. The CDR3 sequence is CAWRVRGAAFF. The CDR3 DNA reads TGTGCCTGGAGGGTCAGGGGGGCAGCTTTCTTT.

The V call is TRBV6-2 or TRBV6-3, the J call TRBJ1-3; no reliable D call. The V end was cut by 2 bases, the J end by 3 bases, with 11 bases between. This CDR3 region has 15 residues. Germline lookup yields CDR1 MNHEY and CDR2 SVGEGT. The chain's CDR3 is CASSYGRRSGNTIYF. The CDR3 DNA reads as TGTGCCAGCAGTTACGGGCGGCGGAGTGGAAACACCATATATTTT.

V is TRBV7-2 and J is TRBJ1-1, with D tentatively TRBD1 (6 bases). Germline CDR1 and CDR2: SGHTA and FQGNSA. V lost 6 bases, J lost 1 base, and 15 bases lay in between. The CDR3 has 15 residues. In nucleotides, the CDR3 is TGTGCCAGCAGATATCAGGGACACGCGAACACTGAAGCTTTCTTT. Encoded protein: CASRYQGHANTEAFF.

The chain recombines TRBV10-1 with TRBJ2-3; a weak D match, TRBD2 (6 bases). The V gene lost 5 bases and the J gene lost 0 bases, with 9 bases spanning the gap. Germline assignment: CDR1 WNHNN and CDR2 SYGVQD (reference sequence). The CDR3 length is 14 residues. The CDR3 loop reads CASSPGTSTDTQYF. The CDR3 region has the DNA TGCGCCAGCAGTCCCGGGACTAGCACAGATACGCAGTATTTT.

In DNA, the CDR3 is TGTGCCAGAAGCTTGGAAAGGGGACTAGCGGGGGACTACGAGCAGTACTTC. Protein product: CARSLERGLAGDYEQYF. V and J are TRBV5-3 and TRBJ2-7; 14 positions match TRBD2. TRBV5-3 is an open reading frame whose function is uncertain. CDR3 size: 17 residues. The trim removed 0 bases at V and 3 bases at J, leaving 5 bases unmatched.

The chain uses TRBV6-2 or TRBV6-3 and TRBJ2-5, with a possible D match to TRBD2 (5 bases). The germline V gene encodes CDR1 MNHEY and CDR2 SVGEGT. The CDR3 covers 17 residues. The germline V and J ends were trimmed by 2 bases and 2 bases, with 18 bases remaining between them. The CDR3: CASSYEMGVPPQETQYF. CDR3 bases: TGTGCCAGCAGTTACGAAATGGGAGTACCACCTCAAGAGACCCAGTACTTC.